The 18 T cell receptor beta chains listed next were all sequenced from one sample in a study of graft-versus-host responses after intestinal transplantation. These receptors' targets are unknown. The method was immunoSEQ multiplex PCR; TCRdb's version includes in-frame clones alone and lacks a portion of them. The sample gives 71,000 or so clones, roughly 87% of which show up once; about 1.3% is in the top ten. Specimen: unstimulated CD8+ T cells sorted from spleen or lymph node cells, collected before intestinal transplant. The receptors were sampled from a human donor who received an intestinal transplant.

The chain links TRBV7-9 to TRBJ1-1; D call uncertain. Trimming took 8 bases from V and 3 from J, leaving 13 bases between them. CDR3 length: 13 residues. Germline-derived CDR1 and CDR2 are SEHNR and FQNEAQ (reference sequence). The CDR3: CASLGDGDTEAFF. Here the CDR3 DNA reads TGTGCCAGCTTAGGTGACGGGGACACTGAAGCTTTCTTT.

The V call is TRBV6-1, the J call TRBJ2-7, with D tentatively TRBD2 (6 bases). Deletions cut 7 bases from V and 1 base from J, with 11 bases between. Germline CDR1 reads MNHNS; CDR2 reads SASEGT. This CDR3 is 13 amino acids long. CDR3 residues: CASKIRGSYEQYF. CDR3 DNA: TGTGCCAGCAAGATCCGGGGGTCCTACGAGCAGTACTTC.

A note on this clone: Other DNA sequences within the sample encode an identical CDR3. This chain uses TRBV6-1 with TRBJ2-7; tentative D call: TRBD2 (5 bases). CDR1 is MNHNS and CDR2 is SASEGT in the germline V gene. V lost 4 bases and J 1 base, leaving 8 bases between the germline ends. The CDR3 is made up of 13 amino acids. CDR3 region: CASSVGGSYEQYF. In nucleotides, the CDR3 is TGTGCCAGCAGTGTAGGCGGGTCCTACGAGCAGTACTTC.

The V gene is TRBV27, the J gene TRBJ2-7; 7 nucleotides line up with TRBD1. J gave up 6 bases and V 2 bases, and 10 bases lay outside the gene matches. CDR1 and CDR2 (germline): MNHEY, SMNVEV (reference sequence). The CDR3 covers 15 residues. The CDR3 here is CASSLTVGGAGEQYF. CDR3 sequence (DNA): TGTGCCAGCAGTTTAACCGTAGGGGGCGCGGGCGAGCAGTACTTC.

This clone was seen a single time. This sample includes further DNA sequences coding for the same CDR3. The chain carries TRBV7-3 and TRBJ2-5, with 8 positions matching TRBD2. The CDR3 is made up of 15 amino acids. Germline lookup yields CDR1 SGHTA and CDR2 FQGTGA. With 2 bases clipped from V and 1 base from J, the junction kept 3 bases outside the gene matches. CDR3 nucleotide sequence: TGTGCCAGCAGCTTAGGCGGGGGGCCCCAAGAGACCCAGTACTTC. This codes for CASSLGGGPQETQYF.

This clone came up a few times. This chain links TRBV6-6 with TRBJ2-7, with D maybe TRBD2 (5 bases). V dropped 6 bases and J dropped 2 bases, with 11 bases sitting between them. Germline values: CDR1 MNHNY, CDR2 SVGAGI (reference sequence). This CDR3 has 13 amino acids. The DNA of the CDR3 is TGTGCCAGCAGCCCCGGGGATCCCTACGAGCAGTACTTC. As protein: CASSPGDPYEQYF.

This clone showed up just a few times. This rearrangement joins TRBV13 to TRBJ2-3; TRBD1 agrees at 7 bases. Germline V gives CDR1 PRHDT, CDR2 FYEKMQ (reference sequence). Trimming cost V 5 bases and J 1 base; bases outside gene matches: 9. The CDR3 is 16 residues long. CDR3 bases: TGTGCCAGCAGCCGCCCGACAGGGAAACGCACAGATACGCAGTATTTT. Translation: CASSRPTGKRTDTQYF.

The chain couples TRBV25-1 to TRBJ2-7; 7 bases are a match to TRBD1. The germline CDR1 and CDR2 sequences are MGHDK and SYGVNS. The CDR3 is 13 residues long. V was pared by 7 bases and J by 6 bases, with 9 bases of the junction left unmatched. The CDR3: CASTQGGIFEQYF. The DNA for the CDR3 is TGTGCCAGCACCCAAGGGGGCATATTCGAGCAGTACTTC.

The chain employs TRBV27 and TRBJ1-1; 7 bases fit TRBD1. V lost 4 bases to trimming and J lost 1 base; unmatched junction nucleotides: 3. The germline V gene has CDR1 MNHEY and CDR2 SMNVEV (reference sequence). The CDR3 has 14 amino acids. DNA of the CDR3: TGTGCCAGCAGTTCGGGACAGAAGAACACTGAAGCTTTCTTT. Protein sequence: CASSSGQKNTEAFF.

The V and J genes are TRBV11-2 and TRBJ2-1; TRBD2 matches 11 bases. Germline V CDR1 and CDR2: SGHAT, FQNNGV. There are 16 residues in the CDR3. The ends lost 6 bases at V and 0 bases at J; junction bases unmatched: 4. The CDR3 DNA sequence: TGTGCCAGCAGTCTACTAGCGGGGGCCTCCTACAATGAGCAGTTCTTC. As protein: CASSLLAGASYNEQFF.

The gene calls are TRBV9 and TRBJ1-1; no clear D gene. Germline-derived CDR1 and CDR2 are SGDLS and YYNGEE. V dropped 0 bases and J dropped 1 base, with 7 bases sitting between them. The CDR3 is made up of 14 amino acids. Written as DNA, the CDR3 is TGTGCCAGCAGCGTAGTAGAGGGGAACACTGAAGCTTTCTTT. It specifies CASSVVEGNTEAFF.

Of note for this clone: The same CDR3 also results from other DNA sequences found in this sample. This rearrangement joins TRBV6-5 to TRBJ1-4; 7 positions agree with TRBD1. The CDR3 extends over 13 amino acids. CDR1 is MNHEY and CDR2 is SVGAGI in the germline V gene. J gave up 11 bases and V 6 bases, and 9 bases lay outside the gene matches. CDR3 residues: CASRTGFEEKLFF. The CDR3 DNA sequence: TGTGCCAGCAGGACAGGGTTTGAGGAGAAACTGTTTTTT.

The CDR3 region is CASGYQGLGDEQFF. The CDR3 region has the DNA TGTGCTAGTGGTTACCAGGGACTAGGCGATGAGCAGTTCTTC. V gene TRBV12-5 combines with J gene TRBJ2-1, with TRBD2 matching 8 bases. The junction had 7 bases not matched to a gene; V was cut back by 4 bases and J by 8 bases. This CDR3 region has 14 residues. Per germline, CDR1 LGHNT and CDR2 FRNRAP.

The chain carries TRBV6-5 and TRBJ2-7; 10 bases align to TRBD2. The CDR3 contains 14 residues. V shed 2 bases, J shed 6 bases, and the junction held 4 bases outside the gene matches. CDR1 is MNHEY, CDR2 SVGAGI, per germline. The CDR3 region has the DNA TGTGCCAGCAGTTACGGGCTAGCGGGGGTCGAGCAGTACTTC. Translating it yields CASSYGLAGVEQYF.

V usage is TRBV5-6 and J usage is TRBJ2-1; tentative D call: TRBD1 (5 bases). V was trimmed by 1 base and J by 3 bases, leaving 11 bases between them. CDR1 and CDR2 (germline): SGHDT, YYEEEE. CDR3 length equals 15 residues. The CDR3 nucleotides are TGTGCCAGCAGCTTGCAAACAGGTTTCTACAATGAGCAGTTCTTC. Its translation: CASSLQTGFYNEQFF.

The chain uses TRBV9 and TRBJ2-7, with 11 bases aligning to TRBD2. The CDR3 has 15 residues. Trimming cost V 0 bases and J 3 bases; bases outside gene matches: 2. CDR1 is SGDLS, CDR2 YYNGEE, per germline. The DNA of the CDR3 is TGTGCCAGCAGCGTAGCACTAGCGGGAGACTACGAGCAGTACTTC. Its protein is CASSVALAGDYEQYF.

This clone was seen once. This chain uses TRBV7-9 with TRBJ1-2; maybe TRBD1 (6 bases). The germline V gene has CDR1 SEHNR and CDR2 FQNEAQ (reference sequence). Trimming took 8 bases from V and 6 from J, leaving 19 bases between them. CDR3 size: 14 residues. For the CDR3, the DNA is TGTGCCAGCGAATATGGGGCGGGGGCGAATGGCTACACCTTC. It translates to CASEYGAGANGYTF. The full variable domain, in which reference TRBV7-9 and TRBJ1-2 provide the parts outside the CDR3, is DTGVSQNPRHKITKRGQNVTFRCDPISEHNRLYWYRQTLGQGPEFLTYFQNEAQLEKSRLLSDRFSAERPKGSFSTLEIQRTEQGDSAMYLCASEYGAGANGYTFGSGTRLTVV.

The gene calls are TRBV5-5 and TRBJ1-5; 11 nucleotides agree with TRBD1. V was clipped by 0 bases and J by 4 bases; unmatched bases: 15. The length of the CDR3 is 20 residues. From germline, CDR1 is SGHKS and CDR2 YYEKEE (reference sequence). DNA of the CDR3: TGTGCCAGCAGCTTGGGGGATGGGACAGGGGGGTCGCCAAGGAATCAGCCCCAGCATTTT. It codes for CASSLGDGTGGSPRNQPQHF.